This entry lists 18 T cell receptor beta chains sequenced from one sample in a study of PD-1 blockade in classical Hodgkin lymphoma. Each patient experienced a relapse that followed autologous stem cell transplantation, and brentuximab vedotin exposure varied. Some clones are missing from TCRdb's copy, which holds only in-frame ones; the method was immunoSEQ multiplex PCR. This sample yields approximately 57,000 clones, of which around 93% are seen a single time; around 9.3% belongs to the top ten. The source material was peripheral blood mononuclear cells (PBMCs), sampled before the second cycle of nivolumab. The receptors here all came from a human donor with classical Hodgkin lymphoma.

This chain links TRBV7-9 with TRBJ1-5; D not resolved. CDR1 and CDR2 (germline): SEHNR, FQNEAQ (reference sequence). Trimming took off 5 bases at V and 0 bases at J, with 11 bases between the two ends. The CDR3 is 15 amino acids. CDR3 region: CASSPGLDSNQPQHF. The CDR3 DNA reads as TGTGCCAGCAGCCCCGGACTTGATAGCAATCAGCCCCAGCATTTT.

The chain couples TRBV25-1 to TRBJ2-2; D may be TRBD1 (6 bases). The CDR3 contains 15 residues. Germline V gene lookup returns CDR1 MGHDK and CDR2 SYGVNS. V was pared by 1 base and J by 4 bases, with 10 bases between. CDR3 residues: CASSESGQTTGELFF. CDR3 coding DNA: TGTGCCAGCAGTGAATCCGGACAGACCACCGGGGAGCTGTTTTTT.

This chain links TRBV9 with TRBJ1-2, with D tentatively TRBD1 (5 bases). V lost 7 bases and J 8 bases, leaving 18 bases between the germline ends. Germline V lookup: CDR1 SGDLS, CDR2 YYNGEE. This CDR3 has 13 amino acids. CDR3 DNA sequence: TGTGCCAGCGCCCGCCCCGGGACGAACGGCTACACCTTC. This translates into CASARPGTNGYTF.

The CDR3 coding sequence is TGCGCCAGCAGCCACGAGCGGGATAGCTCCTACGAGCAGTACTTC. This gives the protein CASSHERDSSYEQYF. The chain joins TRBV4-3 to TRBJ2-7; 7 bases are a match to TRBD2. This CDR3 contains 15 residues. Germline CDR1 reads LGHNA; CDR2 reads YSLEER. Trimming removed 3 bases from V and 0 bases from J; junction bases left unmatched: 5.

The V and J genes are TRBV5-1 and TRBJ1-5, with D unclear. Germline loops: CDR1 SGHRS, CDR2 YFSETQ. The CDR3 is 14 residues long. V was pared by 3 bases and J by 2 bases, with 9 bases between. CDR3 sequence reads: CASSWAPGNQPQHF. The CDR3 DNA is TGCGCCAGCAGCTGGGCGCCTGGCAATCAGCCCCAGCATTTT.

The gene calls are TRBV6-6 and TRBJ1-4; 9 positions agree with TRBD1. From germline, CDR1 is MNHNY and CDR2 SVGAGI (reference sequence). This CDR3 region has 16 residues. The V and J ends lost 2 bases and 8 bases, in that order; junction bases with no gene match: 9. CDR3 residues: CASSYPPQGAGEKLFF. CDR3 sequence (DNA): TGTGCCAGCAGTTACCCCCCACAGGGGGCAGGGGAAAAACTGTTTTTT.

The J gene is TRBJ2-5, the V gene TRBV5-4, with D perhaps matching TRBD2 (6 bases). V was shortened by 1 base and J by 4 bases, with 17 bases between the two germline ends. The CDR3 is 16 amino acids. In germline, CDR1 is SGHNT, CDR2 YYREEE (reference sequence). CDR3 nucleotide sequence: TGTGCCAGCAGCTTGTTAACGGGAGCGGCGGGAGAGACCCAGTACTTC. Its translation is CASSLLTGAAGETQYF.

The chain combines TRBV19 with TRBJ2-7; D perhaps matches TRBD2 (5 bases). The CDR3 runs 13 residues. Trimming took off 6 bases at V and 4 bases at J, with 13 bases between the two ends. Germline V gene data show CDR1 as LNHDA and CDR2 as SQIVND (reference sequence). The CDR3 region is CASSYGENYEQYF. The CDR3 nucleotides read TGTGCCAGTAGCTATGGGGAGAATTACGAGCAGTACTTC. The variable domain in full, completed from reference TRBV19 and TRBJ2-7, reads DGGITQSPKYLFRKEGQNVTLSCEQNLNHDAMYWYRQDPGQGLRLIYYSQIVNDFQKGDIAEGYSVSREKKESFPLTVTSAQKNPTAFYLCASSYGENYEQYFGPGTRLTVT.

J is TRBJ1-2 and V is TRBV30; unclear D gene. Germline CDR1 GTSNPN, CDR2 SVGIG (reference sequence). The germline V and J ends were trimmed by 4 bases and 2 bases, with 8 bases remaining between them. The CDR3 has 12 amino acids. The CDR3 is CAWTPTNYGYTF. The CDR3 DNA sequence: TGTGCCTGGACCCCAACGAACTATGGCTACACCTTC. The variable domain in full, completed from reference TRBV30 and TRBJ1-2, reads SQTIHQWPATLVQPVGSPLSLECTVEGTSNPNLYWYRQAAGRGLQLLFYSVGIGQISSEVPQNLSASRPQDRQFILSSKKLLLSDSGFYLCAWTPTNYGYTFGSGTRLTVV.

The chain employs TRBV5-1 and TRBJ2-2; D not certain. V was clipped by 0 bases and J by 7 bases, with 7 bases between them. This CDR3 contains 13 residues. Looked up from germline, CDR1 is SGHRS and CDR2 is YFSETQ. CDR3 sequence (DNA): TGCGCCAGCAGCTTGGAACGTGGCGGGGAGCTGTTTTTT. This encodes CASSLERGGELFF.

The chain employs TRBV28 and TRBJ2-7; 9 bases align to TRBD1. From germline, CDR1 is MDHEN and CDR2 SYDVKM. V gave up 5 bases and J gave up 1 base; unmatched junction bases: 3. The CDR3 contains 14 residues. The CDR3 here is CASSRTGASYEQYF. CDR3 bases: TGTGCCAGCAGTCGGACAGGGGCTTCCTACGAGCAGTACTTC.

The gene calls are TRBV2 and TRBJ2-3; the D is unclear. With 1 base removed from V and 4 bases from J, the gap between germline ends came to 3 bases. The CDR3 runs 12 residues. Germline-derived CDR1 and CDR2 are SNHLY and FYNNEI. The CDR3: CASSEGSDTQYF. In DNA form, the CDR3 reads TGTGCCAGCAGTGAAGGGTCAGATACGCAGTATTTT. Variable domain in full (rest from reference TRBV2 and TRBJ2-3): EPEVTQTPSHQVTQMGQEVILRCVPISNHLYFYWYRQILGQKVEFLVSFYNNEISEKSEIFDDQFSVERPDGSNFTLKIRSTKLEDSAMYFCASSEGSDTQYFGPGTRLTVL.

The gene calls are TRBV28 and TRBJ2-7; no clear D. This CDR3 comprises 12 residues. CDR1 is MDHEN and CDR2 is SYDVKM in the germline V gene. The germline V and J ends were trimmed by 5 bases and 2 bases, with 7 bases remaining between them. The CDR3 loop is CASSPDPYEQYF. As DNA, the CDR3 is TGTGCCAGCAGTCCAGACCCCTACGAGCAGTACTTC.

The genes are TRBV5-6 and TRBJ1-4, with TRBD1 as a possible D gene (6 bases). CDR3 length: 13 amino acids. V lost 4 bases to trimming and J lost 8 bases, with 12 bases between them. Germline CDR1 SGHDT, CDR2 YYEEEE. CDR3 nucleotide sequence: TGTGCCAGCAGCCAACCGAGGGGGGAAAAACTGTTTTTT. Translating gives CASSQPRGEKLFF.

This CDR3 is CASSLELAESYEQYF. The DNA for the CDR3 is TGTGCCAGCAGCTTAGAGCTAGCGGAGTCCTACGAGCAGTACTTC. The chain employs TRBV7-8 and TRBJ2-7; TRBD2 aligns across 7 bases. The V and J ends lost 1 base and 1 base, in that order; junction bases with no gene match: 4. Germline V gene lookup returns CDR1 SGHVS and CDR2 FQNEAQ. There are 15 residues in the CDR3.

DNA for the CDR3: TGTGCCATCAGTGAAGCCGGGACACTAGGCTACAATGAGCAGTTCTTC. This gives the protein CAISEAGTLGYNEQFF. The chain employs TRBV10-3 and TRBJ2-1, with a weak D call TRBD1 (6 bases). With 3 bases removed from V and 3 bases from J, the gap between germline ends came to 15 bases. The CDR3 contains 16 residues. CDR1 and CDR2 from the germline V gene are ENHRY and SYGVKD.

This chain links TRBV2 with TRBJ2-5, with D perhaps matching TRBD2 (5 bases). CDR3 length: 14 residues. The V gene lost 5 bases and the J gene lost 2 bases, with 12 bases spanning the gap. CDR1 and CDR2 from the germline V gene are SNHLY and FYNNEI. The DNA for the CDR3 is TGTGCCAGCAGTCCCGACGGGATTCAAGAGACCCAGTACTTC. It specifies CASSPDGIQETQYF.

This rearrangement joins TRBV18 to TRBJ2-1; a possible D gene is TRBD2 (6 bases). Trimming pared 3 bases from V and 5 bases from J, leaving 17 bases between. The germline V gene has CDR1 KGHSH and CDR2 LQKENI. CDR3 length equals 16 residues. In DNA form, the CDR3 reads TGTGCCAGCTCACCCGGGATCGGGAGAGAAAACAATGAGCAGTTCTTC. It yields the protein CASSPGIGRENNEQFF.